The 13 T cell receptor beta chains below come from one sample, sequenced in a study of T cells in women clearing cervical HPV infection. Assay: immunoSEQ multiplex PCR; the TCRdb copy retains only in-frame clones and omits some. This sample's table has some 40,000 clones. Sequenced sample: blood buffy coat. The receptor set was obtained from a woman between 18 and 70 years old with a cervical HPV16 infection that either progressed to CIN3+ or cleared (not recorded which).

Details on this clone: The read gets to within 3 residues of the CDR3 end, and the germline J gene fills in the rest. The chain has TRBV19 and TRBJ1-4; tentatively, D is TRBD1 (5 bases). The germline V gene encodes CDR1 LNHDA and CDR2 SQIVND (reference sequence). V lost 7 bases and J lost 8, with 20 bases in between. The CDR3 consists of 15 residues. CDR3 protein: CASKPPGGGREKLFF. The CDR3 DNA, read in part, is TGTGCCAGTAAACCCCCCGGGGGGGGGAGGGAAAAA.

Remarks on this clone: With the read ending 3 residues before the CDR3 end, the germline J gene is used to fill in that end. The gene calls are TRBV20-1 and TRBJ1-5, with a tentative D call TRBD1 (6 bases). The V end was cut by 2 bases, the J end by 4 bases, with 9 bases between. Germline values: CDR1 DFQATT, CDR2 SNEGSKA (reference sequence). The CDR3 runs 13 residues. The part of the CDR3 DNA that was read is TGCAGTGCTAGACCCCAGGGGAATCAGCCC. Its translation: CSARPQGNQP. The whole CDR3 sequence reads CSARPQGNQPQHF.

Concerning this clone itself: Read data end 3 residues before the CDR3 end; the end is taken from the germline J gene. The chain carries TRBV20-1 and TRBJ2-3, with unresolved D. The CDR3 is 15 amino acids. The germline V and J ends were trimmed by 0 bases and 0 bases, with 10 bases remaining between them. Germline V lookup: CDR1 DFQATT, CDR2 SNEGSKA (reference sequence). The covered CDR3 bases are TGCAGTGCTAGAGATCCTCAGACTAGCACAGATACG. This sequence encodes CSARDPQTSTDT. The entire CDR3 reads CSARDPQTSTDTQYF.

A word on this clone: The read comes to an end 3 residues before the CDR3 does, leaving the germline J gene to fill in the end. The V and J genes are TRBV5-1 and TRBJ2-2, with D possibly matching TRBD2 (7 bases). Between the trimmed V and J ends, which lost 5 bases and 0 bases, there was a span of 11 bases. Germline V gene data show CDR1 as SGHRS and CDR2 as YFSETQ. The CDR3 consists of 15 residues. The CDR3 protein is CASRFGGPNTGELFF. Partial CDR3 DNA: TGCGCCAGCAGGTTCGGGGGGCCGAACACCGGGGAG.

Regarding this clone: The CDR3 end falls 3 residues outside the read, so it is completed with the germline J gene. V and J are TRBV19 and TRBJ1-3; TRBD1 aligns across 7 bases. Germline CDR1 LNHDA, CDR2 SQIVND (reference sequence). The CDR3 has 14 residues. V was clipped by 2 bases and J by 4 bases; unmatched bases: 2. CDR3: CASSIRDRGNTIYF. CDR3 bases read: TGTGCCAGTAGTATACGGGACAGAGGAAACACC. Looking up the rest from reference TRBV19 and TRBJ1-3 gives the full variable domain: DGGITQSPKYLFRKEGQNVTLSCEQNLNHDAMYWYRQDPGQGLRLIYYSQIVNDFQKGDIAEGYSVSREKKESFPLTVTSAQKNPTAFYLCASSIRDRGNTIYFGEGSWLTVV.

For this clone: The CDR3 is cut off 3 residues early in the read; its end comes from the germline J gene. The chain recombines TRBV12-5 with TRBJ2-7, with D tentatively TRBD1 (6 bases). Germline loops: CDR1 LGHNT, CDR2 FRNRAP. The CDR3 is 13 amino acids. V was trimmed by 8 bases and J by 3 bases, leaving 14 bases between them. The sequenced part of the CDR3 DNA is TGTGCTAGTCTCCCTCTAGGGGGCTACGAG. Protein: CASLPLGGYE. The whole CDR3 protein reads CASLPLGGYEQYF.

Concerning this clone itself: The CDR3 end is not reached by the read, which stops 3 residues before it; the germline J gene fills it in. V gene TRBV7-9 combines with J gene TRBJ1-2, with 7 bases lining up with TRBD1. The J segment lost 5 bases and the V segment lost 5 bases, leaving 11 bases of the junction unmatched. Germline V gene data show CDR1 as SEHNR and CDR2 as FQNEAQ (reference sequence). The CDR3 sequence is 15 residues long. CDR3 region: CASSNPGTEDYGYTF. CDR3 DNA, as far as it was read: TGTGCCAGCAGCAATCCCGGGACAGAGGATTATGGC.

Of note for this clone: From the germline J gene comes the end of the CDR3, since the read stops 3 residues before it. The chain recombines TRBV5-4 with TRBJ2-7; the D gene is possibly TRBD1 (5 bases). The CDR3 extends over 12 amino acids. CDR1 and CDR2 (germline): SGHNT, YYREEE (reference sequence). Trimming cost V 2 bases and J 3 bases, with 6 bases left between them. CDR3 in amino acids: CASSFDSYEQYF. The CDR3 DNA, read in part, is TGTGCCAGCAGCTTCGACAGCTACGAG.

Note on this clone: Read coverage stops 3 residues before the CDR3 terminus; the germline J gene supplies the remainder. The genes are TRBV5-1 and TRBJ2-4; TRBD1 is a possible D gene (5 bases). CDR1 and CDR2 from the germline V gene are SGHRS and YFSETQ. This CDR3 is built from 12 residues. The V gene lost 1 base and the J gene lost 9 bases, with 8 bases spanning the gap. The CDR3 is CASSLQGPIQYF. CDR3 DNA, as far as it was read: TGCGCCAGCAGCTTGCAGGGTCCCATT.

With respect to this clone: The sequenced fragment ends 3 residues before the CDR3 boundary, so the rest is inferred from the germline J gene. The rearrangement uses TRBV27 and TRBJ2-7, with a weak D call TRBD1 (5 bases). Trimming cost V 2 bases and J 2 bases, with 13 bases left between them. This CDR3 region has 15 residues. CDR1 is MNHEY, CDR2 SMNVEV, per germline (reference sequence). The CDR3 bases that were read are TGTGCCAGCAGTTTACCGTACAGGCCTACCTACGAG. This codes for CASSLPYRPTYE. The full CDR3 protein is CASSLPYRPTYEQYF.

The CDR3 sequence is CASSLSGGAGGGDTQYF. The CDR3 DNA, read in part, is TGCGCCAGCAGCCTTAGCGGGGGGGCCGGTGGGGGAGATACG. The rearrangement joins TRBV5-1 to TRBJ2-3; 11 bases agree with TRBD2. The read gets to within 3 residues of the CDR3 end, and the germline J gene fills in the rest. Germline assignment: CDR1 SGHRS and CDR2 YFSETQ. V was clipped by 4 bases and J by 5 bases; unmatched bases: 12. The CDR3 loop spans 17 amino acids.

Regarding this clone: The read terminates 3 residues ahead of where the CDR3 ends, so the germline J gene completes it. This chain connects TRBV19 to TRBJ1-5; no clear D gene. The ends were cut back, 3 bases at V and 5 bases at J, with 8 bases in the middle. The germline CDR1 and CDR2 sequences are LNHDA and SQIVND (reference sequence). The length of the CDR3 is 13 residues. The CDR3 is CASSIAGHQPQHF. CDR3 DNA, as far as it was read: TGTGCCAGTAGTATCGCAGGTCATCAGCCC.

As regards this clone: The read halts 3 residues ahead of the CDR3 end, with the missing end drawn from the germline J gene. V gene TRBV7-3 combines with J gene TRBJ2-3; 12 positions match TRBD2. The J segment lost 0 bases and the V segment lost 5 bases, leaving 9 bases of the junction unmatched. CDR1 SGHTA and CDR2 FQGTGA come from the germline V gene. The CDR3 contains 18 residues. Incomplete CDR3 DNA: TGTGCCAGCAGCGAGACTAGCGGGGGACCAATAAGCACAGATACG. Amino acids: CASSETSGGPISTDT. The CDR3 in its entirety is CASSETSGGPISTDTQYF. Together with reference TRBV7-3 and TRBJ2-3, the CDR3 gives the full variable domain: GAGVSQTPSNKVTEKGKYVELRCDPISGHTALYWYRQSLGQGPEFLIYFQGTGAADDSGLPNDRFFAVRPEGSVSTLKIQRTERGDSAVYLCASSETSGGPISTDTQYFGPGTRLTVL.